This note documents a single T cell receptor beta chain sequence. What it binds is unknown. Profiled with immunoSEQ multiplex PCR; TCRdb holds only in-frame clones, not every one. The data show about 61,000 clones, roughly 73% seen once. These data are taken from a study of vaccination effects on CD4 cells after COVID-19. In the study overall: Following the second dose by a median of 72 days, the post-vaccine samples were obtained.

Expansion of antigen-specific CD4+ T cells with viral peptide pools was carried out by the ViraFEST assay before sequencing. When around 10 days of culture had elapsed, CD4+ T cells were isolated. Either the BNT162b2 or mRNA-1273 vaccine was given to participants in two doses. Some 2.2 million PBMC per well received approximately 9.4 IU/ml IL-2 and approximately 10 ug/ml peptides in culture. There are 14 residues in the CDR3. V was shortened by 3 bases and J by 7 bases, with 13 bases between the two germline ends. CDR1 is MGHRA and CDR2 is YSYEKL in the germline V gene. Study results and caveats: Late post-vaccination, clones induced by infection and those induced by vaccine underwent marked clonal contraction. Early post-infection timepoints were absent, and convalescent patients were few.

This specimen consisted of CD4+ T cells from PBMCs cultured with HCoV-229E spike peptides, obtained after COVID-19 vaccination. The V gene is TRBV4-1, the J gene TRBJ1-5; no clear D gene. This clonotype was sampled from a human donor who received a COVID-19 vaccine. CDR3 in amino acids: CASSHLGRPQPQHF. In nucleotides, the CDR3 is TGCGCCAGCAGCCACCTCGGGCGACCCCAGCCCCAGCATTTT.